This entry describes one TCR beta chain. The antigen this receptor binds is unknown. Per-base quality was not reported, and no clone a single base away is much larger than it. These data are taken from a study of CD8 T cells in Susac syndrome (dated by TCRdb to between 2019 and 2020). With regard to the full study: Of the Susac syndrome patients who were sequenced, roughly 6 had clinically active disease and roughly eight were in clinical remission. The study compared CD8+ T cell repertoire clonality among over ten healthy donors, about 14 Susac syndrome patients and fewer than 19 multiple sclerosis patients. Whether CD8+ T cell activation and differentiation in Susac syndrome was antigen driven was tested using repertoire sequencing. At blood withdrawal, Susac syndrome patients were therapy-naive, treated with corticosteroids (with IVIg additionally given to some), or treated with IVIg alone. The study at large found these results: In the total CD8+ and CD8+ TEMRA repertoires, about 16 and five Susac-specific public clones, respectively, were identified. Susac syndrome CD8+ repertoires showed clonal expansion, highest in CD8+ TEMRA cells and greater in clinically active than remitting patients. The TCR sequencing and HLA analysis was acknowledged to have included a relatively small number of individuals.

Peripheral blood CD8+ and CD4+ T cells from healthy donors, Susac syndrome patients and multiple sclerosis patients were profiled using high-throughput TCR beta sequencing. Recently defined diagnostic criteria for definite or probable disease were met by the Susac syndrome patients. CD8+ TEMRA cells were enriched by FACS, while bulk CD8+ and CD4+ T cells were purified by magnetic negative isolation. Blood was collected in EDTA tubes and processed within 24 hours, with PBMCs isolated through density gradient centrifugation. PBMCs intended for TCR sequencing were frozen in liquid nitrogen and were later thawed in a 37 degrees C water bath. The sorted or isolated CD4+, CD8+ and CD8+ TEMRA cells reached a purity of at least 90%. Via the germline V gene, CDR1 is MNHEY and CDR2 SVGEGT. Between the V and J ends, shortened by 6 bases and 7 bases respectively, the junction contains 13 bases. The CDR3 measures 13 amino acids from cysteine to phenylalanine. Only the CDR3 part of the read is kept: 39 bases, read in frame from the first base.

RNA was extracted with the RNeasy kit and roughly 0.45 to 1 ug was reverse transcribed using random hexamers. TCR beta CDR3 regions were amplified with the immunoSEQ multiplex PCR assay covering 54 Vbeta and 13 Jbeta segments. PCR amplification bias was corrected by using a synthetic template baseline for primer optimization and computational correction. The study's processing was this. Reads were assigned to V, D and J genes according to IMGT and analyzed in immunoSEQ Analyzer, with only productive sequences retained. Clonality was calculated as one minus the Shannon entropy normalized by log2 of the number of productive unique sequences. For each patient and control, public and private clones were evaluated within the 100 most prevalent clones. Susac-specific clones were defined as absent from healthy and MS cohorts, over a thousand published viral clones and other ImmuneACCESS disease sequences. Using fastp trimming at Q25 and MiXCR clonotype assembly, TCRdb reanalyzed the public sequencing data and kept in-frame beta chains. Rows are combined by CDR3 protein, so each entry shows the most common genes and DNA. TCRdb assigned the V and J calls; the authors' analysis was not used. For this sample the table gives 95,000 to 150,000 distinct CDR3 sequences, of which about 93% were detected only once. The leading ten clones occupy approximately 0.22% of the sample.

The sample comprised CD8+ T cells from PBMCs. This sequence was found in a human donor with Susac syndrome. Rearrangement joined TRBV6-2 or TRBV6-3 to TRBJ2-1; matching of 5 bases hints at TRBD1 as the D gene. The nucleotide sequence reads TGTGCCAGCAGCCGAAACAACAGGAATGAGCAGTTCTTC. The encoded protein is CASSRNNRNEQFF.